These 22 T cell receptor beta chains were sequenced from one sample in a study of cytotoxic CD8 clonotypes in ibrutinib-treated CLL. This table comes from immunoSEQ multiplex PCR, and its TCRdb copy is limited to in-frame clones, with some not included. The table lists over 140,000 clones, approximately 80% of them singletons, with 6% to 9.5% in the top ten. The input for sequencing was PBMCs, taken after 36 months of ibrutinib treatment. The receptors stem from a human donor with chronic lymphocytic leukemia.

This sequence joins TRBV18 and TRBJ2-1, with 7 bases lining up with TRBD1. This CDR3 comprises 15 residues. J gave up 1 base and V 6 bases, and 6 bases lay outside the gene matches. Germline CDR1 KGHSH, CDR2 LQKENI. This CDR3 is CASSVGDSSYNEQFF. The CDR3 bases are TGTGCCAGCTCGGTGGGGGACAGTTCCTACAATGAGCAGTTCTTC.

Only a few counts were recorded for this clone. The chain uses TRBV28 and TRBJ2-7; no definite D call. V was trimmed by 5 bases and J by 0 bases, leaving 11 bases between them. Germline V gene sequence: CDR1 MDHEN, CDR2 SYDVKM. The CDR3 is 14 amino acids. The CDR3 DNA reads as TGTGCCAGCAGTCTACAGACGTACTCCTACGAGCAGTACTTC. As protein: CASSLQTYSYEQYF. The complete variable domain, with remaining parts taken from reference TRBV28 and TRBJ2-7, reads DVKVTQSSRYLVKRTGEKVFLECVQDMDHENMFWYRQDPGLGLRLIYFSYDVKMKEKGDIPEGYSVSREKKERFSLILESASTNQTSMYLCASSLQTYSYEQYFGPGTRLTVT.

The V call is TRBV5-8, the J call TRBJ2-7; D unclear. Germline lookup yields CDR1 SGHTS and CDR2 YDEGEE. Trimming left V 0 bases short and J 0 bases short, with 10 bases between. The CDR3 extends over 15 amino acids. CDR3 in amino acids: CASSLGFGISYEQYF. The CDR3 nucleotides read TGTGCCAGCAGCTTGGGGTTCGGCATCTCCTACGAGCAGTACTTC. Full variable domain (remainder filled in from reference TRBV5-8 and TRBJ2-7): EAGVTQSPTHLIKTRGQQATLRCSPISGHTSVYWYQQALGLGLQFLLWYDEGEERNRGNFPPRFSGRQFPNYSSELNVNALELEDSALYLCASSLGFGISYEQYFGPGTRLTVT.

The genes are TRBV19 and TRBJ2-5, with TRBD2 matching 13 bases. Losses at the gene ends were 8 bases for V and 5 bases for J; bases not matched to a gene: 5. Germline lookup yields CDR1 LNHDA and CDR2 SQIVND (reference sequence). The CDR3 contains 14 residues. Written as DNA, the CDR3 is TGTGCCAGTGGGACTAGCGGGATCTTGGAGACCCAGTACTTC. Translating gives CASGTSGILETQYF.

J is TRBJ1-3 and V is TRBV5-1, with D possibly TRBD1 on 5 matching bases. Trimming left V 2 bases short and J 4 bases short, with 13 bases between. Germline values: CDR1 SGHRS, CDR2 YFSETQ. The CDR3 covers 15 residues. This chain's CDR3 is CASSFGGVPGNTIYF. The CDR3, as DNA: TGCGCCAGCAGCTTTGGGGGAGTACCCGGAAACACCATATATTTT.

The chain recombines TRBV30 with TRBJ1-5; D not certain. Trimming stripped 0 bases from V and 3 bases from J, with 9 bases between. This CDR3 is 14 amino acids long. The germline gives CDR1 GTSNPN, CDR2 SVGIG (reference sequence). For the CDR3, the DNA is TGTGCCTGGAGTGTACCTATTTCCAATCAGCCCCAGCATTTT. Encoded protein: CAWSVPISNQPQHF.

The chain has TRBV9 and TRBJ1-2; D may be TRBD1 (5 bases). The CDR3 contains 14 residues. V was pared by 3 bases and J by 2 bases, with 11 bases between. Looked up from germline, CDR1 is SGDLS and CDR2 is YYNGEE. The CDR3 coding sequence is TGTGCCAGCAGCGCACCGGGACGGAACTATGGCTACACCTTC. Encoded protein: CASSAPGRNYGYTF.

This chain uses TRBV18 with TRBJ1-2; D is perhaps TRBD1 (6 bases). The CDR3 extends over 16 amino acids. Germline V gene sequence: CDR1 KGHSH, CDR2 LQKENI. Trimming took off 3 bases at V and 2 bases at J, with 16 bases between the two ends. For the CDR3, the DNA is TGTGCCAGCTCACCCCCATGGGGGGGCGCCAACTATGGCTACACCTTC. This gives the protein CASSPPWGGANYGYTF. Variable domain in full (rest from reference TRBV18 and TRBJ1-2): NAGVMQNPRHLVRRRGQEARLRCSPMKGHSHVYWYRQLPEEGLKFMVYLQKENIIDESGMPKERFSAEFPKEGPSILRIQQVVRGDSAAYFCASSPPWGGANYGYTFGSGTRLTVV.

The chain joins TRBV25-1 to TRBJ2-2; 9 nucleotides agree with TRBD1. The CDR3 covers 17 residues. Looked up from germline, CDR1 is MGHDK and CDR2 is SYGVNS. V was clipped by 3 bases and J by 7 bases; unmatched bases: 12. The CDR3 nucleotides read TGTGCCAGCAGTGAGAACAGGGGGCGACCATTAGGCGGGGAGCTGTTTTTT. Its protein product is CASSENRGRPLGGELFF.

The gene calls are TRBV28 and TRBJ1-6, with D possibly TRBD1 on 5 matching bases. Trimming left V 3 bases short and J 8 bases short, with 11 bases between. Germline lookup yields CDR1 MDHEN and CDR2 SYDVKM. The CDR3 is made up of 14 amino acids. This CDR3 reads CASSLGGKYSPLHF. The CDR3 nucleotides are TGTGCCAGCAGTTTGGGGGGGAAGTATTCACCCCTCCACTTT. The entire variable domain, with the rest obtained from reference TRBV28 and TRBJ1-6, is as follows: DVKVTQSSRYLVKRTGEKVFLECVQDMDHENMFWYRQDPGLGLRLIYFSYDVKMKEKGDIPEGYSVSREKKERFSLILESASTNQTSMYLCASSLGGKYSPLHFGNGTRLTVT.

This rearrangement joins TRBV4-1 to TRBJ2-1; D gene unclear. This CDR3 comprises 16 residues. Germline CDR1 MGHRA, CDR2 YSYEKL. Trimming took off 3 bases at V and 2 bases at J, with 14 bases between the two ends. The CDR3 DNA sequence: TGCGCCAGCAGCCACCCGGACCCTACCCCCTACAATGAGCAGTTCTTC. The encoded protein is CASSHPDPTPYNEQFF.

The chain couples TRBV25-1 to TRBJ2-2, with D possibly matching TRBD2 (6 bases). This CDR3 is built from 15 residues. Germline V CDR1 and CDR2: MGHDK, SYGVNS. Trimming shortened V by 0 bases and J by 5 bases, and 10 bases separated the two germline ends. The CDR3 loop is CASSEYGGQTGELFF. The DNA for the CDR3 is TGTGCCAGCAGTGAATACGGAGGGCAGACCGGGGAGCTGTTTTTT.

The rearrangement uses TRBV5-1 and TRBJ2-7, with D perhaps TRBD1 or TRBD2 (6 bases each). Trimming removed 3 bases at V and 3 bases at J, with 16 bases between. The germline CDR1 and CDR2 sequences are SGHRS and YFSETQ. There are 15 residues in the CDR3. CDR3 region: CASSSPGGGVYEQYF. For the CDR3, the DNA is TGCGCCAGCAGCTCGCCAGGAGGGGGAGTCTACGAGCAGTACTTC.

This rearrangement joins TRBV6-5 to TRBJ2-2; 7 bases agree with TRBD1. Germline V lookup: CDR1 MNHEY, CDR2 SVGAGI. CDR3 length: 14 amino acids. J was trimmed by 4 bases and V by 6 bases; bases with no gene match: 5. The CDR3: CASSSGTATGELFF. The CDR3 nucleotides are TGTGCCAGCAGCTCCGGGACAGCCACCGGGGAGCTGTTTTTT.

The chain's CDR3 is CASSLSTYEQYF. CDR3 DNA sequence: TGCGCCAGCAGCTTGTCTACCTACGAGCAGTACTTC. V gene TRBV5-1 combines with J gene TRBJ2-7, with unresolved D. In germline, CDR1 is SGHRS, CDR2 YFSETQ. This CDR3 is built from 12 residues. V was pared by 1 base and J by 2 bases, with 4 bases between. Full variable domain (rest looked up from reference TRBV5-1 and TRBJ2-7): KAGVTQTPRYLIKTRGQQVTLSCSPISGHRSVSWYQQTPGQGLQFLFEYFSETQRNKGNFPGRFSGRQFSNSRSEMNVSTLELGDSALYLCASSLSTYEQYFGPGTRLTVT.

The chain has TRBV5-1 and TRBJ2-5; D remains unclear. V lost 0 bases to trimming and J lost 4 bases, with 10 bases between them. The CDR3 sequence is 14 residues long. Germline V CDR1 and CDR2: SGHRS, YFSETQ. The CDR3 nucleotides are TGCGCCAGCAGCTTGGTTCTAGGGATAGAGACCCAGTACTTC. Protein sequence: CASSLVLGIETQYF.

This chain connects TRBV9 to TRBJ2-1; D is unclear. The V end lost 0 bases, the J end lost 8 bases, and 6 bases lay between the germline ends. There are 12 residues in the CDR3. From germline, CDR1 is SGDLS and CDR2 YYNGEE. This CDR3 is CASSVGRDEQFF. The CDR3 DNA reads TGTGCCAGCAGCGTAGGTAGGGATGAGCAGTTCTTC.

DNA for the CDR3: TGTGCCAGCAGCTTAGAATCAGGGGGCACTGAAGCTTTCTTT. Translation gives CASSLESGGTEAFF. The chain recombines TRBV7-2 with TRBJ1-1, with 7 bases aligning to TRBD1. Germline lookup yields CDR1 SGHTA and CDR2 FQGNSA. V was clipped by 1 base and J by 4 bases; unmatched bases: 3. The CDR3 is made up of 14 amino acids.

The chain couples TRBV6-5 to TRBJ2-5, with 7 bases aligning to TRBD1. Unmatched junction bases numbered 3, after V lost 6 bases and J lost 2 bases. The germline V gene has CDR1 MNHEY and CDR2 SVGAGI. This CDR3 spans 13 amino acids. Written as DNA, the CDR3 is TGTGCCAGCAGCGACAGGGTGCAAGAGACCCAGTACTTC. This gives the protein CASSDRVQETQYF.

The V gene is TRBV6-1, the J gene TRBJ2-2; TRBD1 aligns across 7 bases. CDR3 length: 15 residues. Germline V lookup: CDR1 MNHNS, CDR2 SASEGT. V shed 5 bases and J 1 base; nucleotides not matched to a gene: 4. CDR3 sequence reads: CASSPRTGNTGELFF. The CDR3 nucleotides are TGTGCCAGCAGTCCCCGGACAGGGAACACCGGGGAGCTGTTTTTT.

J is TRBJ2-1 and V is TRBV2; 7 nucleotides agree with TRBD2. Germline V gives CDR1 SNHLY, CDR2 FYNNEI. This CDR3 comprises 16 residues. Unmatched junction bases numbered 10, after V lost 2 bases and J lost 6 bases. CDR3: CASSERRETIGNEQFF. CDR3 DNA: TGTGCCAGCAGTGAACGGCGGGAGACGATCGGCAATGAGCAGTTCTTC. Full variable domain (remainder filled in from reference TRBV2 and TRBJ2-1): EPEVTQTPSHQVTQMGQEVILRCVPISNHLYFYWYRQILGQKVEFLVSFYNNEISEKSEIFDDQFSVERPDGSNFTLKIRSTKLEDSAMYFCASSERRETIGNEQFFGPGTRLTVL.

The sample holds a few counts of this clone. The chain couples TRBV30 to TRBJ1-5; no clear D. Germline loops: CDR1 GTSNPN, CDR2 SVGIG (reference sequence). Trimming stripped 3 bases from V and 2 bases from J, with 8 bases between. CDR3 length equals 13 residues. CDR3 loop: CAWRAGGNQPQHF. The CDR3 nucleotides read TGTGCCTGGAGGGCAGGAGGCAATCAGCCCCAGCATTTT. Full variable domain (rest looked up from reference TRBV30 and TRBJ1-5): SQTIHQWPATLVQPVGSPLSLECTVEGTSNPNLYWYRQAAGRGLQLLFYSVGIGQISSEVPQNLSASRPQDRQFILSSKKLLLSDSGFYLCAWRAGGNQPQHFGDGTRLSIL.